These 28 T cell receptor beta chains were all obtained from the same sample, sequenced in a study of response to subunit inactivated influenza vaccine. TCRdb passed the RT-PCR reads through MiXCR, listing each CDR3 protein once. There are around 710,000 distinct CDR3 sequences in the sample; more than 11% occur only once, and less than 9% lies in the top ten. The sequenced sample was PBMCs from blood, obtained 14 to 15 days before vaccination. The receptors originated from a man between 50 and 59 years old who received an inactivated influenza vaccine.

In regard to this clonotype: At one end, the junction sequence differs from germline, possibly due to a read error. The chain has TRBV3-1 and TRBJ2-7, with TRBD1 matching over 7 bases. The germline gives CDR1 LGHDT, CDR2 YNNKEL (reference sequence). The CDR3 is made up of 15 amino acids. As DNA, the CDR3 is TGTGCCAGCAGTCAAGCCGGGACAGCAACTTACGAGCAGTACTTC. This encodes CASSQAGTATYEQYF.

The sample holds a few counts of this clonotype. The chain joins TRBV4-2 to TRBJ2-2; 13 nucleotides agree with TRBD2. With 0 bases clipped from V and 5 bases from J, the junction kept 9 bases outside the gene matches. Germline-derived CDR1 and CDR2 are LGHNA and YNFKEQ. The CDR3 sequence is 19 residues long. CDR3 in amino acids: CASSQDILAGGRGTGELFF. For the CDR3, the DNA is TGTGCCAGCAGCCAAGATATACTAGCGGGGGGGCGCGGGACCGGGGAGCTGTTTTTT.

The CDR3 region has the DNA TGTGCCAGCAGGCCCGGCGCCAAGGGCGAGCAGTACTTC. This gives the protein CASRPGAKGEQYF. This chain uses TRBV2 with TRBJ2-7; D unresolved. Trimming removed 6 bases from V and 6 bases from J, with 15 bases in between. The germline gives CDR1 SNHLY, CDR2 FYNNEI. The CDR3 totals 13 residues. Together with reference TRBV2 and TRBJ2-7, the CDR3 gives the full variable domain: EPEVTQTPSHQVTQMGQEVILRCVPISNHLYFYWYRQILGQKVEFLVSFYNNEISEKSEIFDDQFSVERPDGSNFTLKIRSTKLEDSAMYFCASRPGAKGEQYFGPGTRLTVT.

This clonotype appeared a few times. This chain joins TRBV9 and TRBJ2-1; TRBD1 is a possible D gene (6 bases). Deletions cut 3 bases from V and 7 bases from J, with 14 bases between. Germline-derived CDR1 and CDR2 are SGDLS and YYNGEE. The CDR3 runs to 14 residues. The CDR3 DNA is TGTGCCAGCAGCGCCGAGGGGACAAAGAATGAGCAGTTCTTC. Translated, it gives CASSAEGTKNEQFF.

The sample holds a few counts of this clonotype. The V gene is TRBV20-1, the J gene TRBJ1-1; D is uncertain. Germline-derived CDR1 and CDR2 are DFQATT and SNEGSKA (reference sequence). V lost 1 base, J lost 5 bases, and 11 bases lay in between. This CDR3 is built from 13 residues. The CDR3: CSARGRGETEAFF. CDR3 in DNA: TGCAGTGCTAGAGGGCGGGGTGAAACTGAAGCTTTCTTT.

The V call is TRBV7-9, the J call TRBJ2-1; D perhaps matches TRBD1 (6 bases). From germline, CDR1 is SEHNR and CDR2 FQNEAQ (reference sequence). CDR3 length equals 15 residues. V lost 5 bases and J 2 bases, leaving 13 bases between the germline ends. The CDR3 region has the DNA TGTGCCAGCAGCACAGACGGGACACCCTACAATGAGCAGTTCTTC. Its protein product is CASSTDGTPYNEQFF.

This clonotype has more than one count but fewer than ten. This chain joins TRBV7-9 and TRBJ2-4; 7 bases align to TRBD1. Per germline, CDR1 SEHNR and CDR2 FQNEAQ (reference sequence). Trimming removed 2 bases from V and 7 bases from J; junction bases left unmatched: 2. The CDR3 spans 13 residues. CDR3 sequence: CASSLPGGNIQYF. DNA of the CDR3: TGTGCCAGCAGCTTACCAGGGGGTAACATTCAGTACTTC.

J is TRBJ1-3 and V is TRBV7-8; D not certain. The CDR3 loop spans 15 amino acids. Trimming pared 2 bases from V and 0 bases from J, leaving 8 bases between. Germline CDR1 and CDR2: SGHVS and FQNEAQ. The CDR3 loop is CASSLSANSGNTIYF. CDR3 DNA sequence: TGTGCCAGCAGCTTATCGGCAAACTCTGGAAACACCATATATTTT.

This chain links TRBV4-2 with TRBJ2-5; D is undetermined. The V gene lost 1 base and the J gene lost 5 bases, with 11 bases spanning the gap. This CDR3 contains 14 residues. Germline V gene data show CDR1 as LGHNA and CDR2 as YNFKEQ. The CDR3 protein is CASSQGGVWETQYF. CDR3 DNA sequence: TGTGCCAGCAGCCAAGGTGGAGTGTGGGAGACCCAGTACTTC.

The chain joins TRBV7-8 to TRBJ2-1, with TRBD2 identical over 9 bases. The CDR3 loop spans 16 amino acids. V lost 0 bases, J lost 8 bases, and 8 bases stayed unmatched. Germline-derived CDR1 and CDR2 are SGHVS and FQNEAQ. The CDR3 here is CASSLAFNSGSDEQFF. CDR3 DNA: TGTGCCAGCAGCTTAGCGTTTAATAGCGGGAGTGATGAGCAGTTCTTC. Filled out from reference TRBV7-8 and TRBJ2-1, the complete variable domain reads GAGVSQSPRYKVAKRGQDVALRCDPISGHVSLFWYQQALGQGPEFLTYFQNEAQLDKSGLPSDRFFAERPEGSVSTLKIQRTQQEDSAVYLCASSLAFNSGSDEQFFGPGTRLTVL.

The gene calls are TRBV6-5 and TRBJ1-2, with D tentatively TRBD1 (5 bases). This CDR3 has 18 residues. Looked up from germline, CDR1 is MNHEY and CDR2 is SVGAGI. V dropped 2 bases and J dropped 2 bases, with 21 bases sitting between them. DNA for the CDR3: TGTGCCAGCAGTTACGCGCAAAGGAACCGGGGCAGCAACTATGGCTACACCTTC. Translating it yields CASSYAQRNRGSNYGYTF.

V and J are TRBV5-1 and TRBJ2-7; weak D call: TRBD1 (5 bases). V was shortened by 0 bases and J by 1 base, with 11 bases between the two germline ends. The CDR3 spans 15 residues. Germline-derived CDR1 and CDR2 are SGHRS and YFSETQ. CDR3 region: CASSLGRQLSYEQYF. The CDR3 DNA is TGCGCCAGCAGCTTGGGGAGACAGTTATCCTACGAGCAGTACTTC. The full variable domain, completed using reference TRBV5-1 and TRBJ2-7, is KAGVTQTPRYLIKTRGQQVTLSCSPISGHRSVSWYQQTPGQGLQFLFEYFSETQRNKGNFPGRFSGRQFSNSRSEMNVSTLELGDSALYLCASSLGRQLSYEQYFGPGTRLTVT.

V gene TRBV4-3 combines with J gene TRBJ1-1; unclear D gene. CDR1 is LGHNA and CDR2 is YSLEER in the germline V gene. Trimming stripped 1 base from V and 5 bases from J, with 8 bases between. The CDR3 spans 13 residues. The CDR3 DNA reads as TGCGCCAGCAGCCAAGCCCCTCGGACTGAAGCTTTCTTT. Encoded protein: CASSQAPRTEAFF.

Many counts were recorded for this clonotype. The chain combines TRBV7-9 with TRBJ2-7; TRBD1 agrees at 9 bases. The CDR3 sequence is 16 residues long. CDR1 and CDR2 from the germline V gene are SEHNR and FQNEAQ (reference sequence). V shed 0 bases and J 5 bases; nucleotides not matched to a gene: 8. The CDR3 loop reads CASSLADGTGRHEQYF. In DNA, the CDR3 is TGTGCCAGCAGCTTAGCGGACGGGACAGGGAGACACGAGCAGTACTTC.

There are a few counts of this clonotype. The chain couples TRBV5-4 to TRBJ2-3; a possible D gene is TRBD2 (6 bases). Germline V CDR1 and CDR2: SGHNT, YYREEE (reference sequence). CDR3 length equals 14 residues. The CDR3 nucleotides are TGTGCAACCGAGGACTACCGACGCACAGATACGCAGTATTTT. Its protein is CATEDYRRTDTQYF.

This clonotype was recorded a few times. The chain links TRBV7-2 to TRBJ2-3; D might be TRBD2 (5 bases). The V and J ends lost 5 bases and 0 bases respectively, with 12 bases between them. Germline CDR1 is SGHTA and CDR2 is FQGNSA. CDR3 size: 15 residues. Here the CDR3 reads CASSRGLQSTDTQYF. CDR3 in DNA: TGTGCCAGCAGCCGAGGACTCCAGAGCACAGATACGCAGTATTTT.

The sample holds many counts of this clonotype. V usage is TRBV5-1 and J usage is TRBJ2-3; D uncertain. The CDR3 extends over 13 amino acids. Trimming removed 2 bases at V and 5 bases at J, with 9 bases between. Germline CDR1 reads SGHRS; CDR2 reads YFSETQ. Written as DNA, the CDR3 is TGCGCCAGCAGCTTTCCCTCGGGAGATACGCAGTATTTT. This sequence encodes CASSFPSGDTQYF.

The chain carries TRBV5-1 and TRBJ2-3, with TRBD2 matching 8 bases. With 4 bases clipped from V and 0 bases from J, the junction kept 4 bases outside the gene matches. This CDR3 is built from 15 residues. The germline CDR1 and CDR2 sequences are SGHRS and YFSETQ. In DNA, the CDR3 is TGCGCCAGCAGCACGACTAGCGCTAGCACAGATACGCAGTATTTT. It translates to CASSTTSASTDTQYF. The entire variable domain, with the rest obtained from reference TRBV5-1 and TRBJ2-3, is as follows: KAGVTQTPRYLIKTRGQQVTLSCSPISGHRSVSWYQQTPGQGLQFLFEYFSETQRNKGNFPGRFSGRQFSNSRSEMNVSTLELGDSALYLCASSTTSASTDTQYFGPGTRLTVL.

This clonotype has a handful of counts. This CDR3 is CSAVPSRGYVNQPQHF. The CDR3 DNA reads TGCAGTGCCGTGCCTAGCAGGGGGTATGTCAATCAGCCCCAGCATTTT. The V call is TRBV20-1, the J call TRBJ1-5; 7 nucleotides line up with TRBD1. In germline, CDR1 is DFQATT, CDR2 SNEGSKA (reference sequence). The CDR3 runs to 16 residues. V lost 6 bases to trimming and J lost 3 bases; unmatched junction nucleotides: 14.

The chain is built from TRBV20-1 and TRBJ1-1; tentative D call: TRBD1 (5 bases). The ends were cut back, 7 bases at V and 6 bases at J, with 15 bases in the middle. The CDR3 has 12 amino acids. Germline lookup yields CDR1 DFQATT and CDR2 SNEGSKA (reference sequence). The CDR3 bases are TGCAGTGTCGAGGGGCGAGACCCTGAAGCTTTCTTT. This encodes CSVEGRDPEAFF.

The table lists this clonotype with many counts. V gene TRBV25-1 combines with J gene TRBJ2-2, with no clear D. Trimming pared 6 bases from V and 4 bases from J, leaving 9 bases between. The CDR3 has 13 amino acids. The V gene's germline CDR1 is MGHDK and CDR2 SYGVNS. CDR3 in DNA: TGTGCCAGCAGGGAGTCGGGCACCGGGGAGCTGTTTTTT. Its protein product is CASRESGTGELFF.

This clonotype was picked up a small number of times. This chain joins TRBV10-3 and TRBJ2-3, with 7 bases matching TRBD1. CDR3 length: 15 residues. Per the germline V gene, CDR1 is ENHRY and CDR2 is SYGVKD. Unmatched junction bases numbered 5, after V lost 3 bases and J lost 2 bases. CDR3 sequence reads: CAISEPGQNTDTQYF. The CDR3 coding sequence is TGTGCCATCAGTGAACCGGGACAGAACACAGATACGCAGTATTTT.

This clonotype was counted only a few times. The CDR3 DNA reads as TGCGCCAGCAGCCAGGACCCCAGGGCCTACGAGCAGTACTTC. Residues: CASSQDPRAYEQYF. This chain uses TRBV4-3 with TRBJ2-7; maybe TRBD1 (5 bases). The V and J ends lost 3 bases and 2 bases respectively, with 11 bases between them. Germline values: CDR1 LGHNA, CDR2 YSLEER. This CDR3 is built from 14 residues.

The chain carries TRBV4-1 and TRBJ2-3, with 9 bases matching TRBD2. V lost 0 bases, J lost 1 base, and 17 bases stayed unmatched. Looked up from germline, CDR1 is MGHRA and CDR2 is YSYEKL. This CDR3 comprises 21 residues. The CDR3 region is CASSQEGRGSGSLAGTDTQYF. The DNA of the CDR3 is TGCGCCAGCAGCCAAGAAGGACGGGGTAGCGGGAGTTTAGCGGGCACAGATACGCAGTATTTT.

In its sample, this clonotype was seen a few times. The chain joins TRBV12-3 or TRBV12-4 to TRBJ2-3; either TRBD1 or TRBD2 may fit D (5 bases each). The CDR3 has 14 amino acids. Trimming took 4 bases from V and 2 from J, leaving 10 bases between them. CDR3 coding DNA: TGTGCCAGCAGTTCCAGGGACCACACAGATACGCAGTATTTT. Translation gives CASSSRDHTDTQYF.

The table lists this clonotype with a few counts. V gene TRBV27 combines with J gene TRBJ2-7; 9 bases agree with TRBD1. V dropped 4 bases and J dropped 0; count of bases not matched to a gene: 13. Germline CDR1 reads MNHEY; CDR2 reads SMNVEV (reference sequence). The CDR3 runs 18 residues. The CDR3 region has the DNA TGTGCCAGCAGTTCATTAACAGGGGGCGGCGTGTACTCCTACGAGCAGTACTTC. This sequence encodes CASSSLTGGGVYSYEQYF.

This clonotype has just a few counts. In nucleotides, the CDR3 is TGCGCCAGCAGCAACCCAGGGTCGGGTGAAGCTTTCTTT. Protein product: CASSNPGSGEAFF. The J gene is TRBJ1-1, the V gene TRBV5-1; weak D call: TRBD1 (5 bases). CDR1 SGHRS and CDR2 YFSETQ come from the germline V gene. The CDR3 length is 13 residues. Trimming removed 4 bases at V and 7 bases at J, with 14 bases between.

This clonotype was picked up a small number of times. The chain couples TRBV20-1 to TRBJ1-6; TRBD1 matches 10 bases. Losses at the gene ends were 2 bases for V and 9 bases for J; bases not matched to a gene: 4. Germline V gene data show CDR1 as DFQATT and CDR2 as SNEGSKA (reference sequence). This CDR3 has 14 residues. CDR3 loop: CSARSGTGASPLHF. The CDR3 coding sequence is TGCAGTGCTAGATCCGGGACAGGGGCTTCACCCCTCCACTTT.